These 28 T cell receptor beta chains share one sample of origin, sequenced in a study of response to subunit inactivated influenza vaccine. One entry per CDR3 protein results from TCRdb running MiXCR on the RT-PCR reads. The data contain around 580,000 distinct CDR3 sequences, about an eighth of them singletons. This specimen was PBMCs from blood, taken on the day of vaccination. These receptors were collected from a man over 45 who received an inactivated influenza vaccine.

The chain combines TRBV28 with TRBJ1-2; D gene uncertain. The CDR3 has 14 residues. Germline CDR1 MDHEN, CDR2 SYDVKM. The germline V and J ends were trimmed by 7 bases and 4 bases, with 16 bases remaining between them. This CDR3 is CASTSIDSPYGYTF. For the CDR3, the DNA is TGTGCCAGCACTTCGATAGATAGCCCCTATGGCTACACCTTC.

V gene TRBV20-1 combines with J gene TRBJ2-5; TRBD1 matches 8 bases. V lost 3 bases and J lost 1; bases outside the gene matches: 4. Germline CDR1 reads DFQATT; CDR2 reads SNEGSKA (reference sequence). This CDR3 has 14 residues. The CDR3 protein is CSASRTGGQETQYF. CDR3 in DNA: TGCAGTGCTAGCCGAACAGGGGGCCAAGAGACCCAGTACTTC.

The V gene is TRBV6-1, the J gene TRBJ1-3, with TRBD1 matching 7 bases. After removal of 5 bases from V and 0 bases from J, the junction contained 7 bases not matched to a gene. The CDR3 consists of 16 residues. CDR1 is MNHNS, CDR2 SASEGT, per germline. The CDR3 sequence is CASSPRDRRSGNTIYF. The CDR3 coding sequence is TGTGCCAGCAGTCCCCGGGACAGACGCTCTGGAAACACCATATATTTT.

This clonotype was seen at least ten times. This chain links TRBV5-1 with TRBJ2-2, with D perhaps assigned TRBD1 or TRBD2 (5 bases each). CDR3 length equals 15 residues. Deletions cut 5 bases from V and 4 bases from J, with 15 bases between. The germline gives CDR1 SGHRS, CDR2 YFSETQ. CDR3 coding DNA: TGCGCCAGCAGACAGGAGGCAGGGCGCACCGGGGAGCTGTTTTTT. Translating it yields CASRQEAGRTGELFF.

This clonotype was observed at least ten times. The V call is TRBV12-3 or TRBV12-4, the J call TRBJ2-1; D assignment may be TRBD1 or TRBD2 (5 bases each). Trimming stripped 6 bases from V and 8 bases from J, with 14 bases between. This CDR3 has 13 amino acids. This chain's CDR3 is CASRGPGSHEQFF. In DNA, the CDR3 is TGTGCCAGCAGGGGACCAGGGTCCCATGAGCAGTTCTTC.

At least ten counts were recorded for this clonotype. The DNA for the CDR3 is TGTGCCAGCAGTTTACGGCAGCCACGCTCCTACGAGCAGTACTTC. Amino acids: CASSLRQPRSYEQYF. This chain uses TRBV12-3 or TRBV12-4 with TRBJ2-7; no clear D gene. V was clipped by 2 bases and J by 0 bases, with 11 bases between them. This CDR3 has 15 residues.

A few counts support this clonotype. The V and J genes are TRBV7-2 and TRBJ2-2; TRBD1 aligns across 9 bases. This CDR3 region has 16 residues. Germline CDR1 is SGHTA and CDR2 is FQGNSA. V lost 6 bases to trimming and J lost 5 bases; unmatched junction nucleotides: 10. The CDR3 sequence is CASSRTYDRGTGELFF. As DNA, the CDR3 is TGTGCCAGCAGTCGCACTTACGACAGGGGGACCGGGGAGCTGTTTTTT.

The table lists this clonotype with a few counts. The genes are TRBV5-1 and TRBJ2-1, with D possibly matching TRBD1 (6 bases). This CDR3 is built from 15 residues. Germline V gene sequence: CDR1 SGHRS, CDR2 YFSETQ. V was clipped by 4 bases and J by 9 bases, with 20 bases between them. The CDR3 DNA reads TGCGCCAGCAGCGGGTCGCAGGGGCAGTCCAGTGAGCAGTTCTTC. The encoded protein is CASSGSQGQSSEQFF.

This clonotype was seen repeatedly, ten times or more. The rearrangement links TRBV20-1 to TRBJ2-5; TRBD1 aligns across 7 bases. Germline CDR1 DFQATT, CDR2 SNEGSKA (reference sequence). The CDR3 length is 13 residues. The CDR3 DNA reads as TGCAGCAATCGATTGACAGGGCGAGAGACCCAGTACTTC. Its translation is CSNRLTGRETQYF.

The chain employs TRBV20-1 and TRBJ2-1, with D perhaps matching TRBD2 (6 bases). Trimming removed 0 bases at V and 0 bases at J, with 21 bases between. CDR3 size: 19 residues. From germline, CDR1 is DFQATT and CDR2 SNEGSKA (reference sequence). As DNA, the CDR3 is TGCAGTGCTAGAGAAGGGAGGACCGGCCCCACTAACTCCTACAATGAGCAGTTCTTC. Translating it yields CSAREGRTGPTNSYNEQFF.

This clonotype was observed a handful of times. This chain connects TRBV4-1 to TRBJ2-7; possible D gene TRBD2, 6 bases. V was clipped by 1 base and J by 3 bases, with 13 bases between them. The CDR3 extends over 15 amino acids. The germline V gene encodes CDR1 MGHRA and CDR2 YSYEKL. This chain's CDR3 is CASSQVVGGNYEQYF. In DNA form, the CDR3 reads TGCGCCAGCAGCCAAGTGGTCGGGGGTAACTACGAGCAGTACTTC.

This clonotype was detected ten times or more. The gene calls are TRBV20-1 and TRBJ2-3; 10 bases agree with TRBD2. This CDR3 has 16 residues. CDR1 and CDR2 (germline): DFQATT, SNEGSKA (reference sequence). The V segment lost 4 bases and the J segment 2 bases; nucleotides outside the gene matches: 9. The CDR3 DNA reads TGCAGTGCTAAGGTTTCGGGACTAGCGTACACAGATACGCAGTATTTT. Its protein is CSAKVSGLAYTDTQYF.

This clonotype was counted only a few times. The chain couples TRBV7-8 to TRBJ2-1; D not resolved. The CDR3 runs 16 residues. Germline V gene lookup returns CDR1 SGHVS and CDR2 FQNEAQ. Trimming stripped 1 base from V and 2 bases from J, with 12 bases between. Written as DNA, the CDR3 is TGTGCCAGCAGCTTAGTTGCACCGCCCGCCTACAATGAGCAGTTCTTC. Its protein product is CASSLVAPPAYNEQFF.

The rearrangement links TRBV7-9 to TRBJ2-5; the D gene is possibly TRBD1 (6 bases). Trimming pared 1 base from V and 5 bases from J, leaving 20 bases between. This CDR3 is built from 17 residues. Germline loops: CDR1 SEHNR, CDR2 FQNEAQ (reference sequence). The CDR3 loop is CASSLGRTVTRGETQYF. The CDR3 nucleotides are TGTGCCAGCAGCTTAGGCCGGACAGTAACACGCGGGGAGACCCAGTACTTC.

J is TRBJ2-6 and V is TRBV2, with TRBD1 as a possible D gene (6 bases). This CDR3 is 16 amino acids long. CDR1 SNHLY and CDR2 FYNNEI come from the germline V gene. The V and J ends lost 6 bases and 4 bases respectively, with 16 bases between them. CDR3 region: CASRETGNAGANVLTF. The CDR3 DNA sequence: TGTGCCAGCAGGGAAACAGGGAATGCGGGGGCCAACGTCCTGACTTTC. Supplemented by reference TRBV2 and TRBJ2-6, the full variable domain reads EPEVTQTPSHQVTQMGQEVILRCVPISNHLYFYWYRQILGQKVEFLVSFYNNEISEKSEIFDDQFSVERPDGSNFTLKIRSTKLEDSAMYFCASRETGNAGANVLTFGAGSRLTVL.

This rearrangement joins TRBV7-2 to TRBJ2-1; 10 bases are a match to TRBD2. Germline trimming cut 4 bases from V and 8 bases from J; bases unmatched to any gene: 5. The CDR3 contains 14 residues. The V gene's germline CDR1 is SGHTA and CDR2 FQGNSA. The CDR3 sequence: CASSSMGTSDEQFF. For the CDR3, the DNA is TGTGCCAGCAGCTCCATGGGGACTAGCGATGAGCAGTTCTTC.

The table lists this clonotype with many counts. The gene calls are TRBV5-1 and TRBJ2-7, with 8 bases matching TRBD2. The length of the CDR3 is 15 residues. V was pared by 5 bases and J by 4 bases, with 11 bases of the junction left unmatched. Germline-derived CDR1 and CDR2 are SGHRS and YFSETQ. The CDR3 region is CASSTNLGRGYEQYF. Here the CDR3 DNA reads TGCGCCAGCAGTACCAACCTCGGGAGGGGATACGAGCAGTACTTC.

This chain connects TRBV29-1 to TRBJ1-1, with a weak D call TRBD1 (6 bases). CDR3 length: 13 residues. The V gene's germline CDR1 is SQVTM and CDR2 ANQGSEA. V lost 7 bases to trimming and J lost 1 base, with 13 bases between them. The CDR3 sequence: CSASGVGNTEAFF. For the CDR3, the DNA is TGCAGCGCATCAGGGGTGGGGAACACTGAAGCTTTCTTT.

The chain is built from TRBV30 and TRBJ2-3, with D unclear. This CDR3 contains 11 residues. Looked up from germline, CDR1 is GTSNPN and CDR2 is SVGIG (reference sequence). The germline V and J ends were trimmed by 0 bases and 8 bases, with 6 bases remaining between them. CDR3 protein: CAWSVSTTQYF. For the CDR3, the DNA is TGTGCCTGGAGTGTCAGTACTACGCAGTATTTT.

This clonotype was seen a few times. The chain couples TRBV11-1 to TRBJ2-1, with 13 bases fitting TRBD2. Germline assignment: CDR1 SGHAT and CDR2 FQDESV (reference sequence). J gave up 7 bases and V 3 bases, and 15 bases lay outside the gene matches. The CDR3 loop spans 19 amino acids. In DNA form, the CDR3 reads TGTGCCAGCAGCTTTCCCCGGACTAGCGGGAGAGTCGATCCGAATGAGCAGTTCTTC. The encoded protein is CASSFPRTSGRVDPNEQFF.

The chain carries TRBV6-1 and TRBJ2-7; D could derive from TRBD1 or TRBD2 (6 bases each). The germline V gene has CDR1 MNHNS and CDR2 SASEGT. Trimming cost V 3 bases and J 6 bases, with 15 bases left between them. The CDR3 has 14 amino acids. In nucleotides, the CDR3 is TGTGCCAGCAGTGACCTCAGGGGACTTTCCGAGCAGTACTTC. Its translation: CASSDLRGLSEQYF.

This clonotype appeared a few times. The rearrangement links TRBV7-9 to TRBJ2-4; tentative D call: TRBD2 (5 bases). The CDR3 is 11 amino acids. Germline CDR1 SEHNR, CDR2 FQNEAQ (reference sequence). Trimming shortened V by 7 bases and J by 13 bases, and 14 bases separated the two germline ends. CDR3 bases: TGTGCCAGCACCCCGGACGGGGTCCAGTACTTC. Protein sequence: CASTPDGVQYF.

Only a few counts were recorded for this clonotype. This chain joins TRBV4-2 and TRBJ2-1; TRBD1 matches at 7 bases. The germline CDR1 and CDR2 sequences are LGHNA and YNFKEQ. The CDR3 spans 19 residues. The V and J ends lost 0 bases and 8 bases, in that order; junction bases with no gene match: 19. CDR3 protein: CASSQDRRSSTGYQDEQFF. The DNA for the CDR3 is TGTGCCAGCAGCCAAGATCGGAGGTCGTCGACAGGGTATCAGGATGAGCAGTTCTTC.

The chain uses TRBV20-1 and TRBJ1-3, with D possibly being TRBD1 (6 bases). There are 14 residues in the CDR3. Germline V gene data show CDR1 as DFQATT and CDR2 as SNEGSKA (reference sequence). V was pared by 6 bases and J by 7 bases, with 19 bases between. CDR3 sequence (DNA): TGCAGTGCCCGCCACAGGGACATCGGGAACACCATATATTTT. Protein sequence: CSARHRDIGNTIYF.

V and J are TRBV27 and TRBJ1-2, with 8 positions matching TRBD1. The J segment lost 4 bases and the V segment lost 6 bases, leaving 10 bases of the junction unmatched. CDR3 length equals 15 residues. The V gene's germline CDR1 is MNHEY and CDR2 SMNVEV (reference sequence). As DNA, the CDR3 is TGTGCCAGCAGAGCAGGGGGCAGGGGGTTCTATGGCTACACCTTC. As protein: CASRAGGRGFYGYTF.

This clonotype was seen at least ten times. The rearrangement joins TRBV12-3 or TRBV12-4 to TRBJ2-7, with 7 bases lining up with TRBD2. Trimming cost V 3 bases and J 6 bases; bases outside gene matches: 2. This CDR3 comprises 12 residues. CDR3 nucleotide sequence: TGTGCCAGCAGTTTTCCGGGAGGCGAGCAGTACTTC. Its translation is CASSFPGGEQYF.

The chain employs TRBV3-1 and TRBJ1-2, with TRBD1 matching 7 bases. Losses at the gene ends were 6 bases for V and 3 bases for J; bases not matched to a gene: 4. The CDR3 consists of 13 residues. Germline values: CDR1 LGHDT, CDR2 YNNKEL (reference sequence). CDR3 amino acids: CASSPTGYYGYTF. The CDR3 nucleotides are TGTGCCAGCAGTCCGACAGGGTACTATGGCTACACCTTC. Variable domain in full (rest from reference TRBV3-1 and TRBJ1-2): DTAVSQTPKYLVTQMGNDKSIKCEQNLGHDTMYWYKQDSKKFLKIMFSYNNKELIINETVPNRFSPKSPDKAHLNLHINSLELGDSAVYFCASSPTGYYGYTFGSGTRLTVV.

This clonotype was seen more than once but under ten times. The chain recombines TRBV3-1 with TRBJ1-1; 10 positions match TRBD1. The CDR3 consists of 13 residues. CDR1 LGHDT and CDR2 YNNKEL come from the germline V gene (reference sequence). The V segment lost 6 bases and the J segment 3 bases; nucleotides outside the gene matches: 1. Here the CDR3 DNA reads TGTGCCAGCAGTGGGACAGGGGACACTGAAGCTTTCTTT. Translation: CASSGTGDTEAFF.